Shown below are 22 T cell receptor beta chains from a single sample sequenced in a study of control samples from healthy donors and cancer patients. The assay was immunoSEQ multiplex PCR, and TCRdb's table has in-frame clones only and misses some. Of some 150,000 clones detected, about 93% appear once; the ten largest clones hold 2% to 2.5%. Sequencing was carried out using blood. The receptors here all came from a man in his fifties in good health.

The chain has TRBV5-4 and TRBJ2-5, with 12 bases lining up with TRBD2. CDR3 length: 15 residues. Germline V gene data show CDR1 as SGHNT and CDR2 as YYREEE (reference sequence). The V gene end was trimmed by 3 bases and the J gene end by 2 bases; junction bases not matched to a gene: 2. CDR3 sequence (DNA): TGTGCCAGCAGCTCCGGACTAGCGGGACAAGAGACCCAGTACTTC. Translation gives CASSSGLAGQETQYF.

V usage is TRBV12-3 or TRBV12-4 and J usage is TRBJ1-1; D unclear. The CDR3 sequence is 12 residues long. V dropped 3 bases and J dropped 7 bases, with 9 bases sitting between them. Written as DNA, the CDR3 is TGTGCCAGCAGTTTCGGGTCGGGTGAAGCTTTCTTT. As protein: CASSFGSGEAFF.

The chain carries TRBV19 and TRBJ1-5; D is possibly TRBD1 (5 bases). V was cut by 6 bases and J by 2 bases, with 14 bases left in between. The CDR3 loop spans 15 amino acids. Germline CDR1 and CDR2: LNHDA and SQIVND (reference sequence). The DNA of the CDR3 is TGTGCCAGTAGAGCCCGGCAGGGAGGCAATCAGCCCCAGCATTTT. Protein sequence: CASRARQGGNQPQHF.

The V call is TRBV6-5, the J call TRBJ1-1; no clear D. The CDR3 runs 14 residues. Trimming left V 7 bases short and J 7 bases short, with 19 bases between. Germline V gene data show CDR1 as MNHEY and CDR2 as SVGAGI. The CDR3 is CASTIPGEMGEAFF. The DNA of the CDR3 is TGTGCCAGCACCATCCCCGGGGAAATGGGTGAAGCTTTCTTT.

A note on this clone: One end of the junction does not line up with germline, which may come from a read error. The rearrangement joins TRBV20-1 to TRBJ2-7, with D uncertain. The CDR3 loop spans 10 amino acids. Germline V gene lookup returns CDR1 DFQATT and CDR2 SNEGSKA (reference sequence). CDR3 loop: CSAPSCEQYF. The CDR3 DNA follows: TGCAGTGCTCCCTCCTGCGAGCAGTACTTC.

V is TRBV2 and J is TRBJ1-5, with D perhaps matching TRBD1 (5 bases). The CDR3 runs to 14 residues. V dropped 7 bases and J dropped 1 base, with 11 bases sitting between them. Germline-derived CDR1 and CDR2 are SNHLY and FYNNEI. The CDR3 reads CASTGTLSNQPQHF. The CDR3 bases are TGTGCCAGCACCGGGACCTTAAGCAATCAGCCCCAGCATTTT.

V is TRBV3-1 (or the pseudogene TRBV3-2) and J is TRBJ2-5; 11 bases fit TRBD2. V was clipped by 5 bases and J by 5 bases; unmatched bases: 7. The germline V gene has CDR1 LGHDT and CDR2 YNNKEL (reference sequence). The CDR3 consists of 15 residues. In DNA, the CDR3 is TGTGCCAGCAGCGCCTATAGCGGGAGGGAGGAGACCCAGTACTTC. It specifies CASSAYSGREETQYF.

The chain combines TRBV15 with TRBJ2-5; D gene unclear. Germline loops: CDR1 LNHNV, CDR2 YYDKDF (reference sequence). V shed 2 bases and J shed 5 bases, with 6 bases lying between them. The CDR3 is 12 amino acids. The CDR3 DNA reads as TGTGCCACCAGCAGAAACGTCGAGACCCAGTACTTC. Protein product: CATSRNVETQYF.

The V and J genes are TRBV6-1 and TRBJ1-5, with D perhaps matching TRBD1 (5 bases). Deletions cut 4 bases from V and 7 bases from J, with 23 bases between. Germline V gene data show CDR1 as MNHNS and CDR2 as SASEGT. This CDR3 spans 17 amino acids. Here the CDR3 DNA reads TGTGCCAGCAGTGGTGGGCCCGAGCAGGGTCTAAACCAGCCCCAGCATTTT. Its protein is CASSGGPEQGLNQPQHF.

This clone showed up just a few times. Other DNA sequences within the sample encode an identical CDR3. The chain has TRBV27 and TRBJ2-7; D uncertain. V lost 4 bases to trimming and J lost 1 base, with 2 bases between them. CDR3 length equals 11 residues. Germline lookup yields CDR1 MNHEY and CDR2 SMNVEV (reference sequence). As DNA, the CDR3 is TGTGCCAGCAGTTCGTCCTACGAGCAGTACTTC. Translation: CASSSSYEQYF.

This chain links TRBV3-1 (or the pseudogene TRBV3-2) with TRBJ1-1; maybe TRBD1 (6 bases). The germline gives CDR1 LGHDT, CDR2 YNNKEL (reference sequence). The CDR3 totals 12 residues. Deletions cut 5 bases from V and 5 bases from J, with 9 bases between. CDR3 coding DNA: TGTGCCAGCAGCTGGGGGCGGACTGAAGCTTTCTTT. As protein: CASSWGRTEAFF.

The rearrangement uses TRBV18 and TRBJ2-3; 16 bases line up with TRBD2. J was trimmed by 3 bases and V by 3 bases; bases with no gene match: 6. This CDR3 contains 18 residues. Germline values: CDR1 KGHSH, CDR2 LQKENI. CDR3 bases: TGTGCCAGCTCACCTTCGGGACTAGCGGGGGGGTCAACAGATACGCAGTATTTT. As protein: CASSPSGLAGGSTDTQYF.

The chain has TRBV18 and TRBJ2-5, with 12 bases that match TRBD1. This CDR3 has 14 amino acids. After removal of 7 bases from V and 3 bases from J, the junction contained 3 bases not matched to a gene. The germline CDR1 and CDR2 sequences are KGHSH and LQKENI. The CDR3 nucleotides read TGTGCCAGCTTGGGACAGGGGGCCGAAGAGACCCAGTACTTC. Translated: CASLGQGAEETQYF.

Here the CDR3 DNA reads TGCGCCAGCAGCTTGGATGGGCTTGGTTCACCCCTCCACTTT. Its translation is CASSLDGLGSPLHF. The J gene is TRBJ1-6, the V gene TRBV5-1; D uncertain. Germline CDR1 SGHRS, CDR2 YFSETQ. This CDR3 contains 14 residues. V dropped 0 bases and J dropped 9 bases, with 10 bases sitting between them.

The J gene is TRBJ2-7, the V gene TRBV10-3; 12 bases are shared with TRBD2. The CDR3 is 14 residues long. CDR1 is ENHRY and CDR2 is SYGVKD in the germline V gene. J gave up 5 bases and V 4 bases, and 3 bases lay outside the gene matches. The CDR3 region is CAISGLAGVDEQYF. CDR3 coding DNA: TGTGCCATCAGTGGACTAGCGGGAGTCGACGAGCAGTACTTC.

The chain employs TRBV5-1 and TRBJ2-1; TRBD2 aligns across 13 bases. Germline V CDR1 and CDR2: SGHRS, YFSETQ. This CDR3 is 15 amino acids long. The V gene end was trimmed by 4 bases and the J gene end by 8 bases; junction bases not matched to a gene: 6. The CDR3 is CASSKLAGGPDEQFF. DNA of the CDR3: TGCGCCAGCAGCAAACTAGCGGGAGGGCCAGATGAGCAGTTCTTC. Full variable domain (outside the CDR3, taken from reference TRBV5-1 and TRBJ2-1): KAGVTQTPRYLIKTRGQQVTLSCSPISGHRSVSWYQQTPGQGLQFLFEYFSETQRNKGNFPGRFSGRQFSNSRSEMNVSTLELGDSALYLCASSKLAGGPDEQFFGPGTRLTVL.

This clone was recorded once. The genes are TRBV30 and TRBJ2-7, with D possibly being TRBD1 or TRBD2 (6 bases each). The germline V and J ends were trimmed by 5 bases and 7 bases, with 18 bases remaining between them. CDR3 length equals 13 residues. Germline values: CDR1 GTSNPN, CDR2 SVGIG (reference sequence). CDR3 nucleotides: TGTGCCTGGGGGGCTAGGGGGGCGCGTGAGCAGTACTTC. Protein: CAWGARGAREQYF. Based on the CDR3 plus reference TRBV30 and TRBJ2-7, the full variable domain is SQTIHQWPATLVQPVGSPLSLECTVEGTSNPNLYWYRQAAGRGLQLLFYSVGIGQISSEVPQNLSASRPQDRQFILSSKKLLLSDSGFYLCAWGARGAREQYFGPGTRLTVT.

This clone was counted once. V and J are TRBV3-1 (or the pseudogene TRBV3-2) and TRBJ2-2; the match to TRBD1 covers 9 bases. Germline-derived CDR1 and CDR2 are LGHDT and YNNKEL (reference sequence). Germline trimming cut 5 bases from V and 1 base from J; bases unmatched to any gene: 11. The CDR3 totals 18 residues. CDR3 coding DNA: TGTGCCAGCAGCTCACTTCTTACAGGGGGCCGGAACACCGGGGAGCTGTTTTTT. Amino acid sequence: CASSSLLTGGRNTGELFF.

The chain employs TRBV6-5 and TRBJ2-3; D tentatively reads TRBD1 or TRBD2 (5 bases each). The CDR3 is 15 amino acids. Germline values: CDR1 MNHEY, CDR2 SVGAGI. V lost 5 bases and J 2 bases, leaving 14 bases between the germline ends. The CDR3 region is CASSPRDGATDTQYF. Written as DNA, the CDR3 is TGTGCCAGCAGTCCCCGGGACGGAGCCACAGATACGCAGTATTTT.

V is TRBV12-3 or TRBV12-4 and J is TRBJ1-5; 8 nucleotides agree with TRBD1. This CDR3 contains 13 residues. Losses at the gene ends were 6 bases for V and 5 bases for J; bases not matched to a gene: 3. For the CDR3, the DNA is TGTGCCAGCAGCTACAGGGGGGATCAGCCCCAGCATTTT. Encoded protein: CASSYRGDQPQHF.

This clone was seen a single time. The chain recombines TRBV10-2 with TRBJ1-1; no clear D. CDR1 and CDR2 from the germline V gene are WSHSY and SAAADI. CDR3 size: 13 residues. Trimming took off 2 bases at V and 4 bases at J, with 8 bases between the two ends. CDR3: CASSEQFSTEAFF. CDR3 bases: TGCGCCAGCAGTGAGCAGTTTTCCACTGAAGCTTTCTTT.

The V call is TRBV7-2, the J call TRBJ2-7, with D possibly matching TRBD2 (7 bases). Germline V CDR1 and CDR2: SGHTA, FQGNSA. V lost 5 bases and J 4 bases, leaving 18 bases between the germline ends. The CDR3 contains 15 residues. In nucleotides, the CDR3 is TGTGCCAGCAGCCCCCGGGGGCGGGAGTTTTACGAGCAGTACTTC. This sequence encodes CASSPRGREFYEQYF.